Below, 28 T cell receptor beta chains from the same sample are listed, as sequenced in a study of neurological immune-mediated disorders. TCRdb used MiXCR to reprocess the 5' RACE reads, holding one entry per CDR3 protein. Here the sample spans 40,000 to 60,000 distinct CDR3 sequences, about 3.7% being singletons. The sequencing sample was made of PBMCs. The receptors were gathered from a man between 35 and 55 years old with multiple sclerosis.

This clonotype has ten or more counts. The CDR3 reads CASSLGGADGTEAFF. CDR3 in DNA: TGTGCCAGCAGCTTAGGAGGGGCCGACGGCACTGAAGCTTTCTTT. The rearrangement uses TRBV7-9 and TRBJ1-1, with D possibly TRBD1 on 5 matching bases. The V and J ends lost 1 base and 4 bases respectively, with 13 bases between them. The germline gives CDR1 SEHNR, CDR2 FQNEAQ (reference sequence). This CDR3 contains 15 residues.

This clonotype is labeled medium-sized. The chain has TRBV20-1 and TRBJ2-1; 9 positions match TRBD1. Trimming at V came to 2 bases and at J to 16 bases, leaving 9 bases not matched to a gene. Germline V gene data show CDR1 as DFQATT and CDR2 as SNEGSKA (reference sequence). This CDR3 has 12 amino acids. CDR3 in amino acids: CSARPLAGQGFF. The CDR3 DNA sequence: TGCAGTGCTAGACCCCTCGCGGGACAGGGATTCTTC.

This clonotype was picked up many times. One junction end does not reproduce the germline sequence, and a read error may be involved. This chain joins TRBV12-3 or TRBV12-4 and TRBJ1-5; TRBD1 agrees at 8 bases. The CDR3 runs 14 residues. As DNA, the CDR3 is TGTGCCAGCAGTTTTACAGGGGGGCATCAGCCCCAGAATTTT. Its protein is CASSFTGGHQPQNF.

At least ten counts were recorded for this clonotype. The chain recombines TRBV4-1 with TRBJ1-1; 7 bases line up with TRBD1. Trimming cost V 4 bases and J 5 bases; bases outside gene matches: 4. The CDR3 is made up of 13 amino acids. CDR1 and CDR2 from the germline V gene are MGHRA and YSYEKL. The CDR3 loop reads CASSLQGVTEAFF. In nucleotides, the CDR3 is TGCGCCAGCAGCCTTCAGGGGGTTACTGAAGCTTTCTTT.

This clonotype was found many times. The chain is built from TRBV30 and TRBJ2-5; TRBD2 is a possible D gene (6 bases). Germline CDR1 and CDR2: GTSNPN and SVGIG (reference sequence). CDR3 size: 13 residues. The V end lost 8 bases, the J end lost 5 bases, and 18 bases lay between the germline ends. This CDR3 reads CARSGGERETQYF. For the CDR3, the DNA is TGTGCCAGATCCGGGGGTGAGCGGGAGACCCAGTACTTC. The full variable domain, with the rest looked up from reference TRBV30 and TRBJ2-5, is SQTIHQWPATLVQPVGSPLSLECTVEGTSNPNLYWYRQAAGRGLQLLFYSVGIGQISSEVPQNLSASRPQDRQFILSSKKLLLSDSGFYLCARSGGERETQYFGPGTRLLVL.

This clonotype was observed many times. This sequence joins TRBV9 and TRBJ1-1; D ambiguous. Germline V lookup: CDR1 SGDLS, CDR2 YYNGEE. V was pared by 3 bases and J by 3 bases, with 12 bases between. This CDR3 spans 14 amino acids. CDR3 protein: CASSAFGRHTEAFF. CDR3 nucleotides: TGTGCCAGCAGCGCCTTCGGGAGGCACACTGAAGCTTTCTTT.

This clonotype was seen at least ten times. The CDR3 reads CATTGGGQPQHF. CDR3 sequence (DNA): TGTGCCACTACGGGTGGAGGTCAGCCCCAGCATTTT. The rearrangement uses TRBV28 and TRBJ1-5; D is unclear. V was cut by 10 bases and J by 6 bases, with 13 bases left in between. Per the germline V gene, CDR1 is MDHEN and CDR2 is SYDVKM. CDR3 length: 12 residues. Using reference TRBV28 and TRBJ1-5 for the parts outside the CDR3, the full variable domain is DVKVTQSSRYLVKRTGEKVFLECVQDMDHENMFWYRQDPGLGLRLIYFSYDVKMKEKGDIPEGYSVSREKKERFSLILESASTNQTSMYLCATTGGGQPQHFGDGTRLSIL.

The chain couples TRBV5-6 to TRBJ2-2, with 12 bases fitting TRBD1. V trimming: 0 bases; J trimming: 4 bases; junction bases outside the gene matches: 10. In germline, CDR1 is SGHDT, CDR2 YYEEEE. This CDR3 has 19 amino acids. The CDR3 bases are TGTGCCAGCAGCTTGGGATCCGGGACAGGGGGCCGGGGCACCGGGGAGCTGTTTTTT. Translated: CASSLGSGTGGRGTGELFF.

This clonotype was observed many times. The DNA for the CDR3 is TGTGCCAGCAGTTCGACAGGGCCTTACTCTGGAAACACCATATATTTT. It is translated as CASSSTGPYSGNTIYF. The chain joins TRBV9 to TRBJ1-3, with 7 bases identical to TRBD1. Per the germline V gene, CDR1 is SGDLS and CDR2 is YYNGEE. CDR3 length equals 16 residues. V was pared by 5 bases and J by 0 bases, with 8 bases of the junction left unmatched.

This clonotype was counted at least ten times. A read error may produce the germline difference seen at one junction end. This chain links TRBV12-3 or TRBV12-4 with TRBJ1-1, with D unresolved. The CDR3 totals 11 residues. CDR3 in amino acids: CASSFSGFQAF. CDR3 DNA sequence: TGTGCCAGCAGTTTTTCCGGATTCCAAGCGTTT.

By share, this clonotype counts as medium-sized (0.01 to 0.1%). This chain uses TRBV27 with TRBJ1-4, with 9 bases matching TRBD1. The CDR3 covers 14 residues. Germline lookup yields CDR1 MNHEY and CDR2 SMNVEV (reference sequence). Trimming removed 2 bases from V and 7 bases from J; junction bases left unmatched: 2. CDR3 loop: CASSLPGQGEKLFF. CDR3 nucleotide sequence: TGTGCCAGCAGTTTACCGGGACAGGGTGAAAAACTGTTTTTT.

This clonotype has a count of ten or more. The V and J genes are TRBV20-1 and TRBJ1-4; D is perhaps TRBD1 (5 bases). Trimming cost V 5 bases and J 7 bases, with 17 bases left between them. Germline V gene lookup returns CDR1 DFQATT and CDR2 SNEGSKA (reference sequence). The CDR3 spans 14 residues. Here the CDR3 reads CSAPQPDGAEKLFF. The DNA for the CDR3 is TGCAGTGCTCCCCAGCCAGACGGGGCTGAAAAACTGTTTTTT.

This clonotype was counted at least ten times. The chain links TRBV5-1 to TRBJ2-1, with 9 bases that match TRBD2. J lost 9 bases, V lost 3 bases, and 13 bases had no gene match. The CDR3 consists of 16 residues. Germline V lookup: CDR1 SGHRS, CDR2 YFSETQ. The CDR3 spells CASSSPLRGGLGEQFF. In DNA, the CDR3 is TGCGCCAGCAGCTCCCCCCTGCGGGGGGGCCTTGGTGAGCAGTTCTTC. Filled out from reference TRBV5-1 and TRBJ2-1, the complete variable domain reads KAGVTQTPRYLIKTRGQQVTLSCSPISGHRSVSWYQQTPGQGLQFLFEYFSETQRNKGNFPGRFSGRQFSNSRSEMNVSTLELGDSALYLCASSSPLRGGLGEQFFGPGTRLTVL.

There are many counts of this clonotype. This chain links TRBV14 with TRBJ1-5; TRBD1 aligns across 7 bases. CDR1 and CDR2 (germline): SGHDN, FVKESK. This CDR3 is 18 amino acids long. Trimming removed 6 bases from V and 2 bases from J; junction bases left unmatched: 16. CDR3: CASREDFKQGRGNQPQHF. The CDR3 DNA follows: TGTGCCAGCAGGGAAGACTTTAAACAGGGGAGAGGCAATCAGCCCCAGCATTTT.

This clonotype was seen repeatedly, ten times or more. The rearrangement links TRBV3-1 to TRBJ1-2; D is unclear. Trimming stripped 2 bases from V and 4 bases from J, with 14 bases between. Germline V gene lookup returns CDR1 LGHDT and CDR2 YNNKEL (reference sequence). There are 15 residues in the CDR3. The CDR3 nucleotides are TGTGCCAGCAGCCAATCATCCGGGGATTTCTATGGCTACACCTTC. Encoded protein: CASSQSSGDFYGYTF. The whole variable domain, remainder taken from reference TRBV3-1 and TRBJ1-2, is DTAVSQTPKYLVTQMGNDKSIKCEQNLGHDTMYWYKQDSKKFLKIMFSYNNKELIINETVPNRFSPKSPDKAHLNLHINSLELGDSAVYFCASSQSSGDFYGYTFGSGTRLTVV.

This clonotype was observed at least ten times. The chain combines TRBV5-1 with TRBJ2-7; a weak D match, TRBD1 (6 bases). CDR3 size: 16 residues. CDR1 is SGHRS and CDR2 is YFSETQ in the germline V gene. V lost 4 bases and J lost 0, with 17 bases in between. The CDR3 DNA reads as TGCGCCAGCAGCCTCGAGGGCAGGGGCTTCTCCTACGAGCAGTACTTC. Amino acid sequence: CASSLEGRGFSYEQYF.

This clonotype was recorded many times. The CDR3 nucleotides read TGTGCCAGCACTCTCTCCGGTAACGAGCAGTACTTC. Its translation is CASTLSGNEQYF. The chain employs TRBV12-3 or TRBV12-4 and TRBJ2-7, with D uncertain. Trimming cost V 7 bases and J 5 bases, with 12 bases left between them. This CDR3 region has 12 residues.

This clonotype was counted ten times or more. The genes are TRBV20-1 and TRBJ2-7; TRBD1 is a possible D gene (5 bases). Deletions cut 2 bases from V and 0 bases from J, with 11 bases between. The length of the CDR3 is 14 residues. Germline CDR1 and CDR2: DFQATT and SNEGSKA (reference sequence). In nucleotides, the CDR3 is TGCAGTGCTAGACAATTACAGGTCTCCTACGAGCAGTACTTC. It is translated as CSARQLQVSYEQYF.

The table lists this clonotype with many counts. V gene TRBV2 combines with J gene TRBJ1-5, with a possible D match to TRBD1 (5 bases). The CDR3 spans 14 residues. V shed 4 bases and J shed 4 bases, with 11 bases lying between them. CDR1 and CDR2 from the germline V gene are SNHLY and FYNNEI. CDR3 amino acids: CASSAIRDNQPQHF. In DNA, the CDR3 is TGTGCCAGCAGTGCGATCAGGGATAATCAGCCCCAGCATTTT.

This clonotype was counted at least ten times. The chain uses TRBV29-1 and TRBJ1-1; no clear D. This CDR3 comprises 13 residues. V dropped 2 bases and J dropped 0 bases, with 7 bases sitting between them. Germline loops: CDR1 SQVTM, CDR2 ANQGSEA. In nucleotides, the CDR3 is TGCAGCGTTGAAAGCGGGATGAACACTGAAGCTTTCTTT. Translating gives CSVESGMNTEAFF.

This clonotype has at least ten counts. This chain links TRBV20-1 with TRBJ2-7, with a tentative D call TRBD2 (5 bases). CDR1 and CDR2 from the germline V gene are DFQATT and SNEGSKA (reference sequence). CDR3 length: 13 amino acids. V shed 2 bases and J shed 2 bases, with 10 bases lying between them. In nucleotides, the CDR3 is TGCAGTGCTAGATCGGGGTACACCTACGAGCAGTACTTC. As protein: CSARSGYTYEQYF.

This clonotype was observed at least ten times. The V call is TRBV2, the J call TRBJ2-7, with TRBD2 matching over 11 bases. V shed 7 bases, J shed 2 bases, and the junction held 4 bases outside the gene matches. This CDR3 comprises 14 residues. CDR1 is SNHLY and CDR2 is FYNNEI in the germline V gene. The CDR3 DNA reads TGTGCCAGCACTAATAGCGGGGGGGCCTACGAGCAGTACTTC. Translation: CASTNSGGAYEQYF. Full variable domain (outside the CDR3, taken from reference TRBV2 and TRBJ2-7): EPEVTQTPSHQVTQMGQEVILRCVPISNHLYFYWYRQILGQKVEFLVSFYNNEISEKSEIFDDQFSVERPDGSNFTLKIRSTKLEDSAMYFCASTNSGGAYEQYFGPGTRLTVT.

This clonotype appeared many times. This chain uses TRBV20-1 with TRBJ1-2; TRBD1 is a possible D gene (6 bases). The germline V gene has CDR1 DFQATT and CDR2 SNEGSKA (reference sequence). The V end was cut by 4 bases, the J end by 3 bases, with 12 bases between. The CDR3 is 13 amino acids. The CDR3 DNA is TGCAGTGCTAAGCTACAGGGTCACTATGGCTACACCTTC. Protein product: CSAKLQGHYGYTF.

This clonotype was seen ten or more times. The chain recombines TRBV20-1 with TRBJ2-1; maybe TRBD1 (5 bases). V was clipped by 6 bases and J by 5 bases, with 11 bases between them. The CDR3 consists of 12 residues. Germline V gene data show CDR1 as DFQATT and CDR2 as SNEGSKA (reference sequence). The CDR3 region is CSASKGNNEQFF. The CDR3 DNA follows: TGCAGTGCCTCGAAGGGGAACAATGAGCAGTTCTTC.

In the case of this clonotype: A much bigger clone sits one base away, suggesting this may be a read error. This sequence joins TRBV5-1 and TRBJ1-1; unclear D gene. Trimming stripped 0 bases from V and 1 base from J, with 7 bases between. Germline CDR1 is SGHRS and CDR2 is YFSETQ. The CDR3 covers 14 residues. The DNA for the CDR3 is TGCGCCAGCAGCTTGGGAAAGGCGAACACTGAAGCTTTCTTT. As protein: CASSLGKANTEAFF.

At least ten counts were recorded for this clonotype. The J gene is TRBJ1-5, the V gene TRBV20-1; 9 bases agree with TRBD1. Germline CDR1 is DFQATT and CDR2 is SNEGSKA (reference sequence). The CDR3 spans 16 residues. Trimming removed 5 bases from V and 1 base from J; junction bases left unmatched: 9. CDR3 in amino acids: CSASSRTGASNQPQHF. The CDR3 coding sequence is TGCAGTGCTTCCTCCCGGACAGGGGCGAGCAATCAGCCCCAGCATTTT.

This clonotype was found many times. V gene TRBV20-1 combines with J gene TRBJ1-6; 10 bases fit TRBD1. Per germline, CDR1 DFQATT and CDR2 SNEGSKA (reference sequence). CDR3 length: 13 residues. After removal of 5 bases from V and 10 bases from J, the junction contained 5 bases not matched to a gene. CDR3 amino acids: CSAGQGVGSPLHF. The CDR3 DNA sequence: TGCAGTGCTGGACAGGGGGTCGGGTCACCCCTCCACTTT.

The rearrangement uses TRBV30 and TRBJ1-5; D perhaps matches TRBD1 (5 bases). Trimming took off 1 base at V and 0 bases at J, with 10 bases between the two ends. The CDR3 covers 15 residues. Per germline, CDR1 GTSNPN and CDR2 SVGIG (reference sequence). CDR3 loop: CAWSEGANSNQPQHF. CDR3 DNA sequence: TGTGCCTGGAGTGAAGGGGCGAATAGCAATCAGCCCCAGCATTTT.